Below are 6 T cell receptor beta chains sequenced from a single sample in a study of T-cell memory formation after mild COVID-19. TCRdb reprocessed the 5' RACE reads with MiXCR, giving one entry per CDR3 protein. The data show 35,000 to 45,000 distinct CDR3 sequences, about 7.3% seen once. Material for sequencing was PBMCs or a T cell subset sorted from them (not recorded which). Source of these receptors: a man younger than 30 who had mild COVID-19 (a few samples of this study predate the infection). Cell type and time point are not known.

In this sample, this clonotype turned up a few times. This rearrangement joins TRBV5-1 to TRBJ2-5, with D possibly matching TRBD2 (6 bases). Germline CDR1 and CDR2: SGHRS and YFSETQ. V lost 4 bases, J lost 4 bases, and 14 bases lay in between. CDR3 length equals 14 residues. CDR3 coding DNA: TGCGCCAGCAGCCCGCGACTAGGCGGAGAGACCCAGTACTTC. This sequence encodes CASSPRLGGETQYF.

This clonotype has a count of ten or more. The gene calls are TRBV12-3 or TRBV12-4 and TRBJ2-4; 12 bases are a match to TRBD2. The CDR3 is made up of 17 amino acids. Trimming removed 8 bases from V and 8 bases from J; junction bases left unmatched: 16. CDR3 amino acids: CASSQGLAGGPWDIQYF. The CDR3 region has the DNA TGTGCCAGCTCCCAGGGGCTAGCGGGGGGGCCATGGGACATTCAGTACTTC.

The J gene is TRBJ2-7, the V gene TRBV5-5; D tentatively fits TRBD1 or TRBD2 (5 bases each). The V and J ends lost 0 bases and 2 bases respectively, with 12 bases between them. Germline values: CDR1 SGHKS, CDR2 YYEKEE (reference sequence). There are 15 residues in the CDR3. The DNA of the CDR3 is TGTGCCAGCAGCTTGGGAGGGACCGACGCCTACGAGCAGTACGTC. Protein: CASSLGGTDAYEQYV.

At least ten counts were recorded for this clonotype. This chain joins TRBV12-3 or TRBV12-4 and TRBJ2-2, with TRBD1 matching over 7 bases. The trim removed 6 bases at V and 6 bases at J, leaving 7 bases unmatched. The CDR3 extends over 14 amino acids. CDR3 loop: CASSQGVGAGELFF. In DNA form, the CDR3 reads TGTGCCAGCAGCCAGGGGGTCGGGGCCGGGGAGCTGTTTTTT.

This rearrangement joins TRBV7-6 to TRBJ1-1; D remains ambiguous. This CDR3 is 13 amino acids long. Trimming pared 4 bases from V and 5 bases from J, leaving 11 bases between. Germline lookup yields CDR1 SGHVS and CDR2 FNYEAQ. The DNA of the CDR3 is TGTGCCAGCAGCTCCCAGGCGGGAACTGAAGCTTTCTTT. Translating gives CASSSQAGTEAFF.

This clonotype was seen more than once but under ten times. The chain couples TRBV12-3 or TRBV12-4 to TRBJ2-2, with TRBD2 as a possible D gene (6 bases). This CDR3 is 15 amino acids long. Deletions cut 7 bases from V and 6 bases from J, with 18 bases between. The CDR3 is CASTLWRGPPGELFF. The DNA for the CDR3 is TGTGCCAGCACACTTTGGAGGGGCCCTCCCGGGGAGCTGTTTTTT.